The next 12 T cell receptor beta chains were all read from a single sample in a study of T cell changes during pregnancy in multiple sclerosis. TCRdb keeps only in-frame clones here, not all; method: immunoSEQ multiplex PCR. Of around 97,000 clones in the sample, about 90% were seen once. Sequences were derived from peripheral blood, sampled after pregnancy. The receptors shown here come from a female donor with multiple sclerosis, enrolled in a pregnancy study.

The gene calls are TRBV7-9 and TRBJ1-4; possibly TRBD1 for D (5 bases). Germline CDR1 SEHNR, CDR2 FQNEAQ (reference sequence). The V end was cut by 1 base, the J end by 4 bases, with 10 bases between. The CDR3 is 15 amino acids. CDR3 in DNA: TGTGCCAGCAGCTTAGGGGGCCAGATTAATGAAAAACTGTTTTTT. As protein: CASSLGGQINEKLFF.

For the CDR3, the DNA is TGTGCCAGCAGCCTGGGGGGGACGGACGGCTACACCTTC. Amino acid sequence: CASSLGGTDGYTF. The chain recombines TRBV7-9 with TRBJ1-2; TRBD1 might be the D (5 bases). V lost 5 bases, J lost 8 bases, and 15 bases lay in between. Germline V gives CDR1 SEHNR, CDR2 FQNEAQ (reference sequence). The CDR3 consists of 13 residues.

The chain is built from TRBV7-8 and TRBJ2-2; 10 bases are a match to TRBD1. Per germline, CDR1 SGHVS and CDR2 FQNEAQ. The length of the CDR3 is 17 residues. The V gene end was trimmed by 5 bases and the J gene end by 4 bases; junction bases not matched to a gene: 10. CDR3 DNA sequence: TGTGCCAGCAGCCCCGGGACAGGGGCGTACCTCACCGGGGAGCTGTTTTTT. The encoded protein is CASSPGTGAYLTGELFF.

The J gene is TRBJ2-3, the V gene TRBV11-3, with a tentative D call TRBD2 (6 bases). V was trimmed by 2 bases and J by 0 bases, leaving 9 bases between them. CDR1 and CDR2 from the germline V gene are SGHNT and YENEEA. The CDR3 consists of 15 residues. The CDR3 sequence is CASSLTRDSTDTQYF. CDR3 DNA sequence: TGTGCCAGCAGCTTAACGCGGGATAGCACAGATACGCAGTATTTT.

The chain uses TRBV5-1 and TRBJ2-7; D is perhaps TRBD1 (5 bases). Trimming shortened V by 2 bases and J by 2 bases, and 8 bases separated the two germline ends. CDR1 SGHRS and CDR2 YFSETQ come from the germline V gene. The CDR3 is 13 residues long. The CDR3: CASSLGAAYEQYF. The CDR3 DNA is TGCGCCAGCAGCTTAGGGGCCGCCTACGAGCAGTACTTC.

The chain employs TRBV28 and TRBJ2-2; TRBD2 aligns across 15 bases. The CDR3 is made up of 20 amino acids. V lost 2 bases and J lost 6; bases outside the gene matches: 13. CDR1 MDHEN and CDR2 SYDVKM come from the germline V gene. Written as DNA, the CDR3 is TGTGCCAGCAGTTTACTCGGACTAGCGGGAGGGGGGTTTGGGCCCGGGGAGCTGTTTTTT. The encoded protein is CASSLLGLAGGGFGPGELFF.

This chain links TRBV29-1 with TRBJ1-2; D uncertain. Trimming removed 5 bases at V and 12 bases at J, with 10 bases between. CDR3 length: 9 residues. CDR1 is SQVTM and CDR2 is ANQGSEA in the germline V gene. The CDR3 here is CSVRPGDTF. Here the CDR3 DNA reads TGCAGCGTTAGACCAGGCGACACCTTC.

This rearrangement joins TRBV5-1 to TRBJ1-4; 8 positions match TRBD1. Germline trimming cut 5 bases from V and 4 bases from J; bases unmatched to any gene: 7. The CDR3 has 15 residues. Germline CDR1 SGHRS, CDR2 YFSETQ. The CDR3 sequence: CASRIGTGGNEKLFF. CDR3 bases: TGCGCCAGCAGGATAGGAACAGGGGGTAATGAAAAACTGTTTTTT.

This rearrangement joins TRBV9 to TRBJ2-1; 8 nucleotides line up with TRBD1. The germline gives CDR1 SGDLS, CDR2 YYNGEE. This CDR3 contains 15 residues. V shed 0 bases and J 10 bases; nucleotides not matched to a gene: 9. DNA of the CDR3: TGTGCCAGCAGCGTAGAATTACAGGGGGTGGGAGAGCAGTTCTTC. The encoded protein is CASSVELQGVGEQFF.

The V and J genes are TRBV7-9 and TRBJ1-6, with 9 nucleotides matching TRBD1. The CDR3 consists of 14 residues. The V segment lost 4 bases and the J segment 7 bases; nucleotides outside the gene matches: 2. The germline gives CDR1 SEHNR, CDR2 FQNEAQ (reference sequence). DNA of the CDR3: TGTGCCAGCAGCTCCGGGACAGGGAATTCACCCCTCCACTTT. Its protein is CASSSGTGNSPLHF.

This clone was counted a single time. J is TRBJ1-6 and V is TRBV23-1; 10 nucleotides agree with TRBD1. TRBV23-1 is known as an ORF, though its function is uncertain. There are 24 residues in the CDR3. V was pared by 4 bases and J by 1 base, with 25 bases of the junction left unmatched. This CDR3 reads CASSPCLPATSPGQGISYNSPLHF. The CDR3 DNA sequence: TGCGCCAGCAGTCCTTGTCTGCCGGCAACCAGCCCGGGACAGGGGATATCCTATAATTCACCCCTCCACTTT.

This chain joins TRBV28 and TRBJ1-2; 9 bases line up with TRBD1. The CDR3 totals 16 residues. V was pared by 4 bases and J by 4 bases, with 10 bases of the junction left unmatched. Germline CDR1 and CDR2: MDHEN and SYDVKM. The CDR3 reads CASSSPEGQGIYGYTF. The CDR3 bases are TGTGCCAGCAGTTCCCCTGAGGGACAGGGAATCTATGGCTACACCTTC.